Below are 10 T cell receptor beta chains sequenced from a single sample in a study of response to subunit inactivated influenza vaccine. TCRdb reanalysed the RT-PCR reads using MiXCR and keeps one entry per CDR3 protein. This sample has a few hundred thousand distinct CDR3 sequences, with 21% found just once. Specimen: PBMCs from blood, collected about 20 months after vaccination. All receptors derive from a man in his fifties or sixties who received an inactivated influenza vaccine.

This clonotype was seen only a few times. This chain links TRBV20-1 with TRBJ2-2, with a tentative D call TRBD2 (7 bases). The germline V gene has CDR1 DFQATT and CDR2 SNEGSKA (reference sequence). The CDR3 runs 19 residues. Trimming took off 1 base at V and 0 bases at J, with 21 bases between the two ends. The CDR3 DNA follows: TGCAGTGCTAGAGCGGGGGGCGAGTGGGGACCGACGAACACCGGGGAGCTGTTTTTT. Its translation is CSARAGGEWGPTNTGELFF.

This chain links TRBV4-3 with TRBJ2-1; D remains unclear. V was trimmed by 0 bases and J by 8 bases, leaving 5 bases between them. This CDR3 contains 12 residues. Germline CDR1 LGHNA, CDR2 YSLEER. The CDR3 is CASSQDGDEQFF. The CDR3 coding sequence is TGCGCCAGCAGCCAAGATGGGGATGAGCAGTTCTTC.

The rearrangement links TRBV4-3 to TRBJ1-4; no reliable D call. Germline values: CDR1 LGHNA, CDR2 YSLEER. The V gene lost 0 bases and the J gene lost 5 bases, with 10 bases spanning the gap. This CDR3 is 15 amino acids long. As DNA, the CDR3 is TGCGCCAGCAGCCAAGATGCACAGATAAATGAAAAACTGTTTTTT. Translating it yields CASSQDAQINEKLFF.

This clonotype was observed many times. The J gene is TRBJ1-1, the V gene TRBV9; D is unresolved. Trimming took off 4 bases at V and 0 bases at J, with 7 bases between the two ends. The CDR3 has 13 amino acids. From germline, CDR1 is SGDLS and CDR2 YYNGEE. CDR3 coding DNA: TGTGCCAGCAGCCCTCGGATGAACACTGAAGCTTTCTTT. This sequence encodes CASSPRMNTEAFF.

The chain carries TRBV4-3 and TRBJ1-6; D remains ambiguous. V was clipped by 1 base and J by 5 bases, with 9 bases between them. Germline V lookup: CDR1 LGHNA, CDR2 YSLEER. This CDR3 has 15 amino acids. The CDR3 protein is CASSQVYGNNSPLHF. In DNA form, the CDR3 reads TGCGCCAGCAGCCAAGTTTACGGGAATAATTCACCCCTCCACTTT.

This clonotype was seen a handful of times. CDR3 nucleotide sequence: TGTGCCACCAGCAGAGATCTTGAGACCATCTATGGCTACACCTTC. Translated: CATSRDLETIYGYTF. V and J are TRBV15 and TRBJ1-2; D not certain. V lost 0 bases to trimming and J lost 4 bases, with 12 bases between them. CDR1 and CDR2 from the germline V gene are LNHNV and YYDKDF (reference sequence). CDR3 length: 15 residues.

This clonotype has just a few counts. The chain is built from TRBV28 and TRBJ1-5; D is possibly TRBD1 (5 bases). The length of the CDR3 is 17 residues. V was trimmed by 7 bases and J by 0 bases, leaving 19 bases between them. Germline CDR1 and CDR2: MDHEN and SYDVKM. The CDR3 reads CASTTLTETNSNQPQHF. As DNA, the CDR3 is TGTGCCAGCACCACTTTGACAGAGACGAATAGCAATCAGCCCCAGCATTTT.

This clonotype appeared a few times. The gene calls are TRBV5-1 and TRBJ2-5, with 8 nucleotides matching TRBD1. Germline V gene data show CDR1 as SGHRS and CDR2 as YFSETQ. The CDR3 totals 16 residues. With 1 base clipped from V and 5 bases from J, the junction kept 10 bases outside the gene matches. CDR3 nucleotides: TGCGCCAGCAGCTTGTTGGATCCAGGGGGCAGGGAGACCCAGTACTTC. Translating gives CASSLLDPGGRETQYF.

Ten or more counts support this clonotype. V and J are TRBV12-3 or TRBV12-4 and TRBJ1-1; 9 nucleotides match TRBD1. The V segment lost 5 bases and the J segment 6 bases; nucleotides outside the gene matches: 10. This CDR3 has 15 residues. CDR3 DNA sequence: TGTGCCAGCAGTACGGACAGGGGACGCCCCGCTGAAGCTTTCTTT. Translating it yields CASSTDRGRPAEAFF.

This clonotype was recorded once. The chain combines TRBV6-5 with TRBJ2-2, with TRBD2 matching over 16 bases. The germline V gene encodes CDR1 MNHEY and CDR2 SVGAGI. V trimming: 2 bases; J trimming: 0 bases; junction bases outside the gene matches: 3. The CDR3 covers 19 residues. The CDR3 DNA reads as TGTGCCAGCAGTTACAAGGGACTAGCGGGAGGGCCGAACACCGGGGAGCTGTTTTTT. It encodes CASSYKGLAGGPNTGELFF.